These 20 T cell receptor beta chains share one sample of origin, sequenced in a study of blood T cell repertoires in COVID-19. Using immunoSEQ multiplex PCR, the repertoire was profiled, and TCRdb retains in-frame clones only, with some absent. Of 85,000 to 100,000 clones listed, 90% are singletons. Specimen: peripheral blood. These receptors came from a man aged 60 to 69 with acute or convalescent COVID-19.

J is TRBJ1-6 and V is TRBV5-1, with D possibly matching TRBD1 (6 bases). This CDR3 has 13 residues. V lost 4 bases to trimming and J lost 8 bases, with 10 bases between them. CDR1 is SGHRS, CDR2 YFSETQ, per germline. The CDR3 DNA is TGCGCCAGCAGCGCGTCAGGGGATTCACCCCTCCACTTT. Translating gives CASSASGDSPLHF. The whole variable domain, remainder taken from reference TRBV5-1 and TRBJ1-6, is KAGVTQTPRYLIKTRGQQVTLSCSPISGHRSVSWYQQTPGQGLQFLFEYFSETQRNKGNFPGRFSGRQFSNSRSEMNVSTLELGDSALYLCASSASGDSPLHFGNGTRLTVT.

The DNA for the CDR3 is TGTGCCAGCAGCGAACTGGGACTAGCGGGGGGTTACGAGCAGTACTTC. This gives the protein CASSELGLAGGYEQYF. This chain uses TRBV7-2 with TRBJ2-7; 15 positions match TRBD2. V lost 5 bases, J lost 4 bases, and 6 bases stayed unmatched. This CDR3 has 16 amino acids. Germline V CDR1 and CDR2: SGHTA, FQGNSA.

V and J are TRBV2 and TRBJ1-5; D is uncertain. The V end lost 4 bases, the J end lost 0 bases, and 7 bases lay between the germline ends. Germline loops: CDR1 SNHLY, CDR2 FYNNEI. The CDR3 loop spans 14 amino acids. CDR3 nucleotides: TGTGCCAGCAGTGCACAGTATAGCAATCAGCCCCAGCATTTT. Residues: CASSAQYSNQPQHF.

The rearrangement links TRBV27 to TRBJ2-1; D possibly corresponds to TRBD2 (6 bases). CDR1 is MNHEY, CDR2 SMNVEV, per germline (reference sequence). Trimming shortened V by 6 bases and J by 2 bases, and 14 bases separated the two germline ends. The CDR3 loop spans 15 amino acids. CDR3 amino acids: CASSYSGDTYNEQFF. The CDR3 DNA reads TGTGCCAGCAGCTATAGCGGCGACACCTACAATGAGCAGTTCTTC.

This sequence joins TRBV27 and TRBJ1-5; a possible D gene is TRBD1 (5 bases). Trimming stripped 5 bases from V and 2 bases from J, with 13 bases between. Germline V gives CDR1 MNHEY, CDR2 SMNVEV (reference sequence). The CDR3 length is 15 residues. The CDR3 loop is CASSLRDPRNQPQHF. In DNA, the CDR3 is TGTGCCAGCAGTCTCAGGGATCCCCGCAATCAGCCCCAGCATTTT.

For the CDR3, the DNA is TGTGCCAGCAGGTCGACAGGGGGGGGCACTGAAGCTTTCTTT. It translates to CASRSTGGGTEAFF. The chain joins TRBV6-5 to TRBJ1-1, with 9 positions matching TRBD1. J lost 4 bases, V lost 6 bases, and 6 bases had no gene match. The CDR3 runs to 14 residues. Germline V lookup: CDR1 MNHEY, CDR2 SVGAGI.

The rearrangement uses TRBV5-4 and TRBJ2-5, with TRBD1 identical over 9 bases. Trimming cost V 5 bases and J 1 base; bases outside gene matches: 0. Germline CDR1 reads SGHNT; CDR2 reads YYREEE (reference sequence). The CDR3 consists of 13 residues. In DNA form, the CDR3 reads TGTGCCAGCAGGGACAGGGGCCAAGAGACCCAGTACTTC. As protein: CASRDRGQETQYF.

The chain carries TRBV5-1 and TRBJ2-7; 12 bases fit TRBD1. This CDR3 spans 15 amino acids. Germline assignment: CDR1 SGHRS and CDR2 YFSETQ. Trimming cost V 0 bases and J 9 bases; bases outside gene matches: 7. The CDR3 nucleotides are TGCGCCAGCAGCTTGGACGGGACAGGGGGCGCGCGGCAGTACTTC. It yields the protein CASSLDGTGGARQYF.

J is TRBJ1-1 and V is TRBV10-3; a possible D gene is TRBD1 (6 bases). Trimming took 8 bases from V and 6 from J, leaving 16 bases between them. Looked up from germline, CDR1 is ENHRY and CDR2 is SYGVKD. This CDR3 spans 13 amino acids. The CDR3 DNA follows: TGTGCCATCCACCCGGCAGGGGTTGCTGAAGCTTTCTTT. It encodes CAIHPAGVAEAFF.

The CDR3 DNA sequence: TGTGCCAGCCAGACTAGCGGGGGTCGACGGACCGGGGAGCTGTTTTTT. The encoded protein is CASQTSGGRRTGELFF. The chain joins TRBV6-4 to TRBJ2-2; TRBD2 matches at 12 bases. This CDR3 is built from 16 residues. Germline V gene data show CDR1 as MRHNA and CDR2 as SNTAGT. V gave up 8 bases and J gave up 5 bases; unmatched junction bases: 9.

The chain employs TRBV18 and TRBJ1-4; D not resolved. The CDR3 loop spans 16 amino acids. Looked up from germline, CDR1 is KGHSH and CDR2 is LQKENI. Trimming took 0 bases from V and 0 from J, leaving 8 bases between them. CDR3 loop: CASSPPGTATNEKLFF. DNA of the CDR3: TGTGCCAGCTCACCACCTGGAACAGCAACTAATGAAAAACTGTTTTTT.

The count of this clone is one. V and J are TRBV2 and TRBJ2-3; weak D call: TRBD1 (5 bases). From germline, CDR1 is SNHLY and CDR2 FYNNEI. V was trimmed by 2 bases and J by 5 bases, leaving 17 bases between them. The CDR3 covers 16 residues. CDR3 sequence reads: CASSEFSGSVKDTQYF. CDR3 nucleotide sequence: TGTGCCAGCAGTGAATTCTCAGGGTCGGTAAAAGATACGCAGTATTTT.

This chain connects TRBV19 to TRBJ1-3; the D gene is possibly TRBD1 (5 bases). Germline V gene sequence: CDR1 LNHDA, CDR2 SQIVND (reference sequence). V shed 3 bases and J shed 4 bases, with 13 bases lying between them. The CDR3 is 15 amino acids. CDR3 protein: CASSMGGRAGNTIYF. The CDR3 coding sequence is TGTGCCAGTAGTATGGGGGGAAGGGCCGGAAACACCATATATTTT.

With regard to this clone: An end of the junction differs from the germline gene, which may be a read error. This sequence joins TRBV6-5 and TRBJ1-1, with 11 bases fitting TRBD1. The CDR3 is made up of 16 amino acids. Germline V CDR1 and CDR2: MNHEY, SVGAGI. DNA of the CDR3: TGTGCCAGCAGCTACTGGGGGACAGGGGGTGGGACTGAAGCTTTCTTT. The encoded protein is CASSYWGTGGGTEAFF.

The chain carries TRBV6-5 and TRBJ1-5, with D hard to call. CDR1 is MNHEY, CDR2 SVGAGI, per germline. Trimming cost V 8 bases and J 0 bases, with 8 bases left between them. This CDR3 comprises 13 residues. The CDR3 nucleotides are TGTGCCAGCCTGGACTATAGCAATCAGCCCCAGCATTTT. Translation: CASLDYSNQPQHF.

The rearrangement joins TRBV2 to TRBJ1-5; D unclear. The CDR3 length is 15 residues. V dropped 4 bases and J dropped 6 bases, with 16 bases sitting between them. CDR1 and CDR2 from the germline V gene are SNHLY and FYNNEI. The CDR3 sequence: CASSGVPGRVQPQHF. The CDR3 region has the DNA TGTGCCAGCAGTGGGGTCCCGGGAAGGGTTCAGCCCCAGCATTTT. The complete variable domain, with remaining parts taken from reference TRBV2 and TRBJ1-5, reads EPEVTQTPSHQVTQMGQEVILRCVPISNHLYFYWYRQILGQKVEFLVSFYNNEISEKSEIFDDQFSVERPDGSNFTLKIRSTKLEDSAMYFCASSGVPGRVQPQHFGDGTRLSIL.

V is TRBV5-4 and J is TRBJ2-5, with 11 bases lining up with TRBD2. Trimming at V came to 0 bases and at J to 2 bases, leaving 3 bases not matched to a gene. The CDR3 extends over 16 amino acids. The germline V gene has CDR1 SGHNT and CDR2 YYREEE (reference sequence). CDR3 in DNA: TGTGCCAGCAGCTTGGCGCTAGCGGGGGGTCAAGAGACCCAGTACTTC. It specifies CASSLALAGGQETQYF.

The rearrangement links TRBV5-4 to TRBJ2-7; 9 positions match TRBD2. Germline assignment: CDR1 SGHNT and CDR2 YYREEE (reference sequence). The ends lost 3 bases at V and 7 bases at J; junction bases unmatched: 8. The CDR3 totals 14 residues. CDR3 residues: CASSYSGGRGEQYV. In DNA, the CDR3 is TGTGCCAGCAGCTATAGCGGGGGCCGAGGGGAGCAGTACGTC.

The genes are TRBV2 and TRBJ2-7, with 10 bases that match TRBD2. The ends lost 9 bases at V and 2 bases at J; junction bases unmatched: 13. CDR1 and CDR2 from the germline V gene are SNHLY and FYNNEI. The CDR3 runs 16 residues. The CDR3 is CASDASSGGATYEQYF. CDR3 in DNA: TGTGCCAGTGACGCCTCTAGCGGGGGTGCTACCTACGAGCAGTACTTC.

The V call is TRBV30, the J call TRBJ1-2; the match to TRBD1 covers 11 bases. The CDR3 is made up of 16 amino acids. Trimming at V came to 2 bases and at J to 4 bases, leaving 9 bases not matched to a gene. CDR1 is GTSNPN, CDR2 SVGIG, per germline (reference sequence). This CDR3 reads CAWSPQDRGLSYGYTF. Here the CDR3 DNA reads TGTGCCTGGAGTCCCCAGGACAGGGGGCTATCCTATGGCTACACCTTC.